Presented here are 14 T cell receptor beta chains from one specimen sequenced in a study of response to subunit inactivated influenza vaccine. TCRdb ran MiXCR on the RT-PCR reads and lists one entry per CDR3 protein. Here the sample spans hundreds of thousands of distinct CDR3 sequences, about 25% being singletons. This sample comprised CD4+ T cells sorted from PBMCs, obtained 5 days after vaccination. The receptors originated from a man aged 50 to 59 who received an inactivated influenza vaccine.

This clonotype appeared a few times. This chain uses TRBV5-4 with TRBJ2-3; TRBD2 agrees at 8 bases. Germline V gene lookup returns CDR1 SGHNT and CDR2 YYREEE (reference sequence). After removal of 1 base from V and 4 bases from J, the junction contained 5 bases not matched to a gene. The CDR3 runs to 15 residues. The CDR3 sequence is CASSLSAGAADTQYF. The CDR3 DNA reads TGTGCCAGCAGCTTGTCAGCGGGAGCAGCAGATACGCAGTATTTT.

The rearrangement links TRBV6-5 to TRBJ1-2; D is uncertain. The V end was cut by 0 bases, the J end by 4 bases, with 9 bases between. This CDR3 region has 14 residues. Germline CDR1 MNHEY, CDR2 SVGAGI. CDR3 DNA sequence: TGTGCCAGCAGTTACTCGACGAGCCTCTATGGCTACACCTTC. Amino acids: CASSYSTSLYGYTF.

This chain uses TRBV29-1 with TRBJ2-3, with D perhaps assigned TRBD1 or TRBD2 (5 bases each). Trimming took 6 bases from V and 2 from J, leaving 12 bases between them. Germline loops: CDR1 SQVTM, CDR2 ANQGSEA. This CDR3 contains 13 residues. This CDR3 reads CSVTGRLTDTQYF. For the CDR3, the DNA is TGCAGCGTAACGGGACGGCTCACAGATACGCAGTATTTT.

CDR3: CSVGSSNQPQHF. The CDR3 nucleotides read TGCAGCGTTGGATCCTCCAATCAGCCCCAGCATTTT. The chain has TRBV29-1 and TRBJ1-5; D is unclear. The CDR3 extends over 12 amino acids. Germline V lookup: CDR1 SQVTM, CDR2 ANQGSEA. The V end was cut by 4 bases, the J end by 3 bases, with 7 bases between. Full variable domain (remainder filled in from reference TRBV29-1 and TRBJ1-5): SAVISQKPSRDICQRGTSLTIQCQVDSQVTMMFWYRQQPGQSLTLIATANQGSEATYESGFVIDKFPISRPNLTFSTLTVSNMSPEDSSIYLCSVGSSNQPQHFGDGTRLSIL.

The chain recombines TRBV7-2 with TRBJ2-2, with D unresolved. The length of the CDR3 is 15 residues. V was clipped by 6 bases and J by 1 base, with 12 bases between them. The germline V gene encodes CDR1 SGHTA and CDR2 FQGNSA. The DNA of the CDR3 is TGTGCCAGCAGTCAATACCCAATGAACACCGGGGAGCTGTTTTTT. It specifies CASSQYPMNTGELFF.

V is TRBV12-3 or TRBV12-4 and J is TRBJ2-1; 10 nucleotides align to TRBD1. J gave up 3 bases and V 4 bases, and 3 bases lay outside the gene matches. The CDR3 is 15 residues long. The CDR3, as DNA: TGTGCCAGCAGTTGGCGGACAGGGGGCTACAATGAGCAGTTCTTC. Amino acid sequence: CASSWRTGGYNEQFF.

The gene calls are TRBV11-2 and TRBJ1-2; D gene uncertain. Per germline, CDR1 SGHAT and CDR2 FQNNGV. Trimming took off 0 bases at V and 7 bases at J, with 6 bases between the two ends. This CDR3 is built from 12 residues. In nucleotides, the CDR3 is TGTGCCAGCAGCTTAGAAGTATCTGGCTACACCTTC. This gives the protein CASSLEVSGYTF.

This clonotype was detected a few times. This chain uses TRBV5-1 with TRBJ2-7; the D gene is possibly TRBD1 (6 bases). This CDR3 has 15 residues. CDR1 and CDR2 from the germline V gene are SGHRS and YFSETQ. V lost 4 bases and J lost 2, with 16 bases in between. The DNA of the CDR3 is TGCGCCAGCAGCCCTCTGAAAACAGGGACCTACGAGCAGTACTTC. Protein sequence: CASSPLKTGTYEQYF.

The chain couples TRBV4-2 to TRBJ2-1; D ambiguous. V shed 0 bases and J shed 7 bases, with 13 bases lying between them. Germline CDR1 LGHNA, CDR2 YNFKEQ. CDR3 size: 15 residues. This chain's CDR3 is CASSQEEPKRNEQFF. The CDR3 DNA reads TGTGCCAGCAGCCAAGAGGAACCTAAACGGAATGAGCAGTTCTTC.

This clonotype has just a few counts. This chain connects TRBV11-2 to TRBJ2-1, with 9 positions matching TRBD2. Trimming at V came to 5 bases and at J to 3 bases, leaving 2 bases not matched to a gene. CDR1 is SGHAT and CDR2 is FQNNGV in the germline V gene. This CDR3 contains 14 residues. CDR3 DNA sequence: TGTGCCAGCAGCAGACTAGCGGACTACAATGAGCAGTTCTTC. This encodes CASSRLADYNEQFF.

This clonotype was detected a few times. The chain joins TRBV7-8 to TRBJ2-7; D uncertain. Between the trimmed V and J ends, which lost 0 bases and 5 bases, there was a span of 5 bases. The CDR3 has 12 amino acids. Germline V gene lookup returns CDR1 SGHVS and CDR2 FQNEAQ. The CDR3 region has the DNA TGTGCCAGCAGCTTAGCGGGCGACGAGCAGTACTTC. As protein: CASSLAGDEQYF.

The chain employs TRBV12-3 or TRBV12-4 and TRBJ1-1; no reliable D call. The CDR3 consists of 12 residues. Trimming stripped 7 bases from V and 4 bases from J, with 10 bases between. Here the CDR3 reads CASTLGSTEAFF. CDR3 DNA: TGTGCCAGCACCCTGGGGAGCACTGAAGCTTTCTTT.

V is TRBV5-1 and J is TRBJ2-5; 12 nucleotides align to TRBD2. The V gene end was trimmed by 0 bases and the J gene end by 3 bases; junction bases not matched to a gene: 9. The CDR3 is 18 residues long. CDR1 is SGHRS, CDR2 YFSETQ, per germline. CDR3 in DNA: TGCGCCAGCAGCTTGGCCTTGCGACTAGCGGGGGTAAAAGAGACCCAGTACTTC. Translation gives CASSLALRLAGVKETQYF.

V is TRBV7-2 and J is TRBJ2-4; 9 bases match TRBD2. V shed 1 base, J shed 0 bases, and the junction held 4 bases outside the gene matches. The germline gives CDR1 SGHTA, CDR2 FQGNSA. The CDR3 extends over 17 amino acids. The CDR3 sequence is CASSLVAGDLAKNIQYF. The CDR3 nucleotides are TGTGCCAGCAGCTTAGTAGCGGGAGACCTAGCCAAAAACATTCAGTACTTC.